The 13 T cell receptor beta chains reported below all come from one sample, sequenced in a study of cytomegalovirus exposure and HLA in healthy donors. PCR amplification relied on 60 Vbeta primers (plus 13 Jbeta primers). Profiled with immunoSEQ multiplex PCR; TCRdb holds only in-frame clones, not every one. The table lists over 50,000 clones. The sequencing sample was made of PBMCs. The receptors stem from a man aged 50-59 years in good health and CMV-seropositive.

CDR3 in amino acids: CASSRRGNEQFF. CDR3 bases: TGTGCCAGCAGCCGCAGAGGGAATGAGCAGTTCTTC. This chain joins TRBV27 and TRBJ2-1; perhaps TRBD2 as D (5 bases). The V end was cut by 6 bases, the J end by 7 bases, with 10 bases between. The germline V gene encodes CDR1 MNHEY and CDR2 SMNVEV (reference sequence). This CDR3 region has 12 residues.

This chain uses TRBV5-1 with TRBJ2-7; 8 bases line up with TRBD1. This CDR3 has 15 residues. CDR1 SGHRS and CDR2 YFSETQ come from the germline V gene. V shed 2 bases, J shed 3 bases, and the junction held 7 bases outside the gene matches. In nucleotides, the CDR3 is TGCGCCAGCAGCTTAGCAGGGGGCTCCCTCTACGAGCAGTACTTC. This encodes CASSLAGGSLYEQYF.

The V gene is TRBV6-6, the J gene TRBJ2-3; tentative D call: TRBD1 (5 bases). CDR3 length equals 16 residues. From germline, CDR1 is MNHNY and CDR2 SVGAGI (reference sequence). Trimming pared 4 bases from V and 6 bases from J, leaving 20 bases between. The DNA for the CDR3 is TGTGCCAGCAGTTCGCCGCTCTTAGGGGAAGAGGATACGCAGTATTTT. It is translated as CASSSPLLGEEDTQYF.

The V gene is TRBV6-1, the J gene TRBJ1-2; D remains unclear. The CDR3 is 11 residues long. Germline V gene sequence: CDR1 MNHNS, CDR2 SASEGT. V was cut by 4 bases and J by 7 bases, with 7 bases left in between. In DNA, the CDR3 is TGTGCCAGCAGTGTGACATTTGGCTACACCTTC. It specifies CASSVTFGYTF.

This rearrangement joins TRBV5-1 to TRBJ2-7, with 7 bases fitting TRBD2. The length of the CDR3 is 15 residues. The ends lost 0 bases at V and 2 bases at J; junction bases unmatched: 5. Germline V lookup: CDR1 SGHRS, CDR2 YFSETQ. The chain's CDR3 is CASSLGSGFAYEQYF. The CDR3 bases are TGCGCCAGCAGCTTGGGTAGCGGGTTTGCCTACGAGCAGTACTTC.

The chain employs TRBV27 and TRBJ1-3; no firm D call. Trimming pared 8 bases from V and 0 bases from J, leaving 8 bases between. This CDR3 spans 13 amino acids. From germline, CDR1 is MNHEY and CDR2 SMNVEV (reference sequence). The CDR3 protein is CASGTSSGNTIYF. The CDR3 coding sequence is TGTGCCAGCGGCACTAGCTCTGGAAACACCATATATTTT.

The chain couples TRBV6-1 to TRBJ1-2; possible D gene TRBD1, 5 bases. From germline, CDR1 is MNHNS and CDR2 SASEGT. Between the trimmed V and J ends, which lost 0 bases and 2 bases, there was a span of 16 bases. CDR3 size: 17 residues. For the CDR3, the DNA is TGTGCCAGCAGTGAAGCTCCTGAGGAAAGGGGAAACTATGGCTACACCTTC. Residues: CASSEAPEERGNYGYTF.

This sequence joins TRBV28 and TRBJ2-7; 9 bases map to TRBD1. Germline V gives CDR1 MDHEN, CDR2 SYDVKM. V lost 5 bases, J lost 2 bases, and 7 bases stayed unmatched. The length of the CDR3 is 15 residues. In DNA form, the CDR3 reads TGTGCCAGCAGTCTACCCGGGACAGGGACCTACGAGCAGTACTTC. It specifies CASSLPGTGTYEQYF. Drawing the rest from reference TRBV28 and TRBJ2-7, the complete variable domain is DVKVTQSSRYLVKRTGEKVFLECVQDMDHENMFWYRQDPGLGLRLIYFSYDVKMKEKGDIPEGYSVSREKKERFSLILESASTNQTSMYLCASSLPGTGTYEQYFGPGTRLTVT.

The chain uses TRBV4-3 and TRBJ2-3, with 9 nucleotides matching TRBD1. Germline V lookup: CDR1 LGHNA, CDR2 YSLEER. V lost 0 bases and J lost 5; bases outside the gene matches: 9. The length of the CDR3 is 17 residues. CDR3 bases: TGCGCCAGCAGCCAAGAGCGAACAGGGGGCTCGAAAGATACGCAGTATTTT. As protein: CASSQERTGGSKDTQYF.

J is TRBJ2-7 and V is TRBV27; the match to TRBD2 covers 8 bases. This CDR3 contains 15 residues. V lost 6 bases and J lost 5; bases outside the gene matches: 12. Germline-derived CDR1 and CDR2 are MNHEY and SMNVEV (reference sequence). The CDR3 coding sequence is TGTGCCAGCAGAGGGGGGGCGGGAGGATCCCACGAGCAGTACTTC. The encoded protein is CASRGGAGGSHEQYF.

The chain couples TRBV9 to TRBJ1-6; TRBD1 aligns across 10 bases. This CDR3 contains 18 residues. The germline CDR1 and CDR2 sequences are SGDLS and YYNGEE. V was clipped by 5 bases and J by 8 bases; unmatched bases: 16. The CDR3 DNA follows: TGTGCCAGCAGACCCCGGGACAGGGGAGAGTATGCGGATTCACCCCTCCACTTT. Its protein is CASRPRDRGEYADSPLHF. Based on the CDR3 plus reference TRBV9 and TRBJ1-6, the full variable domain is DSGVTQTPKHLITATGQRVTLRCSPRSGDLSVYWYQQSLDQGLQFLIQYYNGEERAKGNILERFSAQQFPDLHSELNLSSLELGDSALYFCASRPRDRGEYADSPLHFGNGTRLTVT.

The chain couples TRBV10-3 to TRBJ2-2; D may be TRBD1 (5 bases). CDR3 length: 15 amino acids. V lost 10 bases and J lost 2, with 17 bases in between. Germline V gene data show CDR1 as ENHRY and CDR2 as SYGVKD. The CDR3 DNA is TGTGCCACTGGTCTACAGGTCCTAAACACCGGGGAGCTGTTTTTT. Its protein product is CATGLQVLNTGELFF.

The chain has TRBV30 and TRBJ1-3; the D is unclear. V lost 0 bases and J lost 0, with 6 bases in between. Germline loops: CDR1 GTSNPN, CDR2 SVGIG (reference sequence). The CDR3 is 14 amino acids. The CDR3 loop is CAWSVINSGNTIYF. The CDR3 DNA is TGTGCCTGGAGTGTTATAAACTCTGGAAACACCATATATTTT.